The entry that follows covers one T cell receptor (beta chain) sequence. The antigen this receptor binds is unknown. Per-base quality was not reported, and no clone a single base away is much larger than it. The germline V gene encodes CDR1 SGHVS and CDR2 FNYEAQ. The CDR3 contains 13 residues, cysteine and phenylalanine counted. This entry keeps only the CDR3 DNA: 39 bases, framed from base 1. V drops 2 bases and J drops 7 bases, leaving 11 bases in between. The source of the sample is a study of T cell repertoires in cytomegalovirus infection (dated by TCRdb to the late 2010s). Describing the broader study: Alongside well-studied HLA-B-restricted epitopes, the peptide stimulations were aimed at recently identified HLA-C-restricted CMV epitopes, whose presentation resists viral immunomodulation. Donor HLA type was relevant to the analysis, because carriage of CMV infection together with the matching HLA type was indicated by public TCR beta signatures.

The full study reports these points: Cumulative frequency of public TCR beta family members discriminated carriers of CMV infection plus the relevant HLA type in this cohort and an independent approximately 360-donor cohort. The ex vivo response was dominated by HLA-C-restricted CMV-specific TCR beta clonotypes, and the single most frequent clonotype in two of eight donors was supplied by these HLA-C-restricted clonotypes.

The run used an Illumina HiSeq 1500. TCRdb reprocessing: public reads trimmed at Q25 with fastp, clones called with MiXCR, in-frame beta chains kept. CDR3 protein sequences are deduplicated, and each keeps its most common genes and DNA. The sample includes about 570,000 distinct CDR3 sequences, with about 39% observed a single time. 48% of the sample belongs to the ten largest clones. In light of the paper, this sample's treatment or condition label describes: in vitro stimulation with specific CMV peptide epitopes to enrich CMV-specific T cells. The V and J segments used are TRBV7-6 and TRBJ1-1, with the D gene not clear enough to name. The sequencing used cultured PBMCs, collected from culture after CMV antigen stimulation. This TCR was sampled from a human donor in good health (CMV status not recorded). Some clones in this sample may be carry-over from other donors' samples. The nucleotide sequence is given as TGTGCCAGCAGCTTAAGGGCGAACTATGAAGCTTTCTTT. Its translation reads: CASSLRANYEAFF.